Listed below are T cell receptor beta chains from one sample, sequenced in a study of cytomegalovirus exposure and HLA in healthy donors. Sequencing used immunoSEQ multiplex PCR; TCRdb keeps in-frame clones, though not all of them. The sample holds roughly 110,000 clones, roughly 68% seen once. The sequenced sample was PBMCs. Receptor source: a man between 25 and 39 years old in good health and CMV-seropositive. Both conserved end residues are trimmed from each CDR3. D genes are given only for firm matches.

j_call v_call d_call cdr3_aa
TRBJ1-1 TRBV29-1 NA SVEDRLMNTEAF
TRBJ2-1 TRBV11-2 TRBD2 ASSLKRGGRNEQF
TRBJ1-6 TRBV28 TRBD1 ASSLVGGTGLSSYNSPLH
TRBJ1-5 TRBV27 TRBD1 ASGDGQAYSNQPQH
TRBJ2-1 TRBV10-3 TRBD1 AISEGGQGENEQF
TRBJ2-3 TRBV7-3 TRBD2 ASRTTGTSGTDTQY
TRBJ2-6 TRBV4-1 NA ASSLEPGHDSGANVLT
TRBJ2-7 TRBV7-9 NA ASSLVTGTSREQY
TRBJ2-1 TRBV18 NA ASSRIRLNEQF
TRBJ2-5 TRBV6-5 NA ASSYSRETQY
TRBJ2-1 TRBV15 TRBD1 ATSRSGTGANEQF
TRBJ1-3 TRBV6-5 NA ASTFRNTTY
TRBJ2-7 TRBV28 NA ASSLSGGWDEQY
TRBJ1-2 TRBV7-8 NA ASSAALHYGYT
TRBJ2-5 TRBV11-2 NA ASSLYREIQETQY